The clone carrying this TCR beta chain was seen only a few times. This specimen belongs to a study of blood T cell repertoires in COVID-19. Study in general: From the United States, Italy and Spain came samples of acute and convalescent COVID-19. T cells, B-cell-depleted T cells, or PBMCs supplied cDNA or gDNA.

The repertoire was sequenced with immunoSEQ multiplex PCR; TCRdb's copy has only in-frame clones and lacks some. Of 150,000 to 200,000 clones listed, roughly 88% are singletons. What the recovered Cohort 3 donors had was two negative PCRs, clearance, or symptom resolution. The CDR3 spans 13 residues. CDR1 is GTSNPN, CDR2 SVGIG, per germline (reference sequence). V was clipped by 3 bases and J by 6 bases, with 14 bases between them. The chain joins TRBV30 to TRBJ1-1, with a weak D call TRBD1 (5 bases). The sequenced sample was PBMCs or T cells enriched from blood (not recorded which). This receptor was taken from a woman in her late teens or twenties who had recovered from COVID-19. The DNA for the CDR3 is TGTGCCTGGAGGACCAGGGCCGGATCTGAAGCTTTCTTT. This gives the protein CAWRTRAGSEAFF.